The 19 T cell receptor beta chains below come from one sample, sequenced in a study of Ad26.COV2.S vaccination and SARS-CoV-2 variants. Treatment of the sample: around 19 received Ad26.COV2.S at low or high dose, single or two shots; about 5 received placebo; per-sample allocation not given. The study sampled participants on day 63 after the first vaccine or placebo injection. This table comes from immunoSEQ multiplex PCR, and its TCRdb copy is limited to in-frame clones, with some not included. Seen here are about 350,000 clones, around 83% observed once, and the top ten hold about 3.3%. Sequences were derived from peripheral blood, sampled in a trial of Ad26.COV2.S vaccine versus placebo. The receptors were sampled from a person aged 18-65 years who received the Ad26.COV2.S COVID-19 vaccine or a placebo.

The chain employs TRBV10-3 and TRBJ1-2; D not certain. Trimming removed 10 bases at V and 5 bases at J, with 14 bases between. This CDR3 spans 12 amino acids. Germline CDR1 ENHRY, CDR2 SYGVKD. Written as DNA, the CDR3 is TGTGCCACTCGGGCTGAGGGATATGGCTACACCTTC. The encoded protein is CATRAEGYGYTF.

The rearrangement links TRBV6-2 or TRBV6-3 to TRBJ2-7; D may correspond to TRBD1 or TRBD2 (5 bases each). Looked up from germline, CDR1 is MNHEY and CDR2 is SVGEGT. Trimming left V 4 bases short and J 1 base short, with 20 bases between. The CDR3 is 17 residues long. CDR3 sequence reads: CASSWGSRALSSYEQYF. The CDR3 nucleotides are TGTGCCAGCAGTTGGGGGAGCAGGGCACTCTCATCCTACGAGCAGTACTTC.

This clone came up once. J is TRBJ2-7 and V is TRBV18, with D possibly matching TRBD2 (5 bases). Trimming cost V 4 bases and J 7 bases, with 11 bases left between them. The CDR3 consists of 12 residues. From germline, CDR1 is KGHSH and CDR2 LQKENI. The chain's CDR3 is CASSQGSGEQYF. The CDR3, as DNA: TGTGCCAGCTCACAAGGTTCGGGGGAGCAGTACTTC.

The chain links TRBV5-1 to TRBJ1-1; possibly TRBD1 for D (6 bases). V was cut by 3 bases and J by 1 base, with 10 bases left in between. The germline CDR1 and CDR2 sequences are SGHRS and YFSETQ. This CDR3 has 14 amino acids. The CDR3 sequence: CASSYGQKNTEAFF. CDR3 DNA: TGCGCCAGCAGCTATGGACAGAAGAACACTGAAGCTTTCTTT.

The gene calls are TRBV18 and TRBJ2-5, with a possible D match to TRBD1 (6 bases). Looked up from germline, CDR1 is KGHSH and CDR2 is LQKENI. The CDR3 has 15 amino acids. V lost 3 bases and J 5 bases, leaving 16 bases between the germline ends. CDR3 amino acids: CASSPQSRGRETQYF. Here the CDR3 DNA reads TGTGCCAGCTCACCTCAGAGCAGGGGACGGGAGACCCAGTACTTC.

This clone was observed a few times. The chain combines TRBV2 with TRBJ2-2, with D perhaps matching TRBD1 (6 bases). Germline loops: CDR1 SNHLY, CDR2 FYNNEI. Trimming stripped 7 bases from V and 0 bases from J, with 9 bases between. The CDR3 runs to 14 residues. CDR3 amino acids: CASTDRSNTGELFF. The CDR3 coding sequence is TGTGCCAGCACGGACAGATCGAACACCGGGGAGCTGTTTTTT.

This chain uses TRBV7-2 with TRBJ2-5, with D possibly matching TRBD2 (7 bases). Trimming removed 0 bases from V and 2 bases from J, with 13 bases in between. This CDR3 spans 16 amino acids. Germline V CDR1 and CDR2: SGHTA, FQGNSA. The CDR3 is CASSLAGGRKQETQYF. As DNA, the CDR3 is TGTGCCAGCAGCTTAGCGGGGGGGCGGAAACAAGAGACCCAGTACTTC.

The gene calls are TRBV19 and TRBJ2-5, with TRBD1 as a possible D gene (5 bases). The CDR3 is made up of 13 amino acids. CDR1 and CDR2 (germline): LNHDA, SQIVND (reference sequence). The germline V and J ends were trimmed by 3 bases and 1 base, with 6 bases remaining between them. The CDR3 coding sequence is TGTGCCAGTAGTATCAGGGTCCAAGAGACCCAGTACTTC. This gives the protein CASSIRVQETQYF.

The CDR3, as DNA: TGTGCCAGCAGAATGGGGGGTATAGACTACGAGCAGTACTTC. Protein product: CASRMGGIDYEQYF. The gene calls are TRBV28 and TRBJ2-7; tentatively, D is TRBD2 (6 bases). CDR1 MDHEN and CDR2 SYDVKM come from the germline V gene. Trimming cost V 6 bases and J 3 bases, with 15 bases left between them. The length of the CDR3 is 14 residues. The full variable domain, rest sourced from reference TRBV28 and TRBJ2-7, is DVKVTQSSRYLVKRTGEKVFLECVQDMDHENMFWYRQDPGLGLRLIYFSYDVKMKEKGDIPEGYSVSREKKERFSLILESASTNQTSMYLCASRMGGIDYEQYFGPGTRLTVT.

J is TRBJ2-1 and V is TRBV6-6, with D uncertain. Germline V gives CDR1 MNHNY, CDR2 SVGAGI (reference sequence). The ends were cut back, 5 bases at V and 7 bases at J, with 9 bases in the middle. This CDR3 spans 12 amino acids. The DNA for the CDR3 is TGTGCCAGCAGTCAACCTATGAATGAGCAGTTCTTC. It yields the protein CASSQPMNEQFF.

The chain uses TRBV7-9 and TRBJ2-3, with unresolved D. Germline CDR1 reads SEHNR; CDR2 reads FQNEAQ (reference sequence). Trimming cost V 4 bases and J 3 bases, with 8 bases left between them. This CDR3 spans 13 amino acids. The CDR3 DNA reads TGTGCCAGCAGCTCGCGAGAAACAGATACGCAGTATTTT. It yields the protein CASSSRETDTQYF.

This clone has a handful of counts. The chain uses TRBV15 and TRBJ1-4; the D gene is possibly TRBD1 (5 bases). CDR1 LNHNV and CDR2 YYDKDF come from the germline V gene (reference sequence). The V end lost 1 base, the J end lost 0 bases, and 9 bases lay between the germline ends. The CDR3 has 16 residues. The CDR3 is CATSRGGFSTNEKLFF. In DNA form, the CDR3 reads TGTGCCACCAGCAGAGGGGGGTTTTCAACTAATGAAAAACTGTTTTTT.

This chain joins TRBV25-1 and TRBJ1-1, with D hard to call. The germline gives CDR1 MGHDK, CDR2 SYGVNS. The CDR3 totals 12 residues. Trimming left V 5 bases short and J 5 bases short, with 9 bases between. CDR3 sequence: CASSFKSTEAFF. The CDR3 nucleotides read TGTGCCAGCAGTTTTAAGTCGACTGAAGCTTTCTTT.

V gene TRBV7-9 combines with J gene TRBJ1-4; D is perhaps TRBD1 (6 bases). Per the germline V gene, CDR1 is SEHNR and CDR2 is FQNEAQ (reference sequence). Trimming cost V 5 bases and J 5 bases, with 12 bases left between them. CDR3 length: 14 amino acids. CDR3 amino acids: CASSQRRGNEKLFF. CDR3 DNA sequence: TGTGCCAGCAGCCAGCGGAGGGGGAATGAAAAACTGTTTTTT.

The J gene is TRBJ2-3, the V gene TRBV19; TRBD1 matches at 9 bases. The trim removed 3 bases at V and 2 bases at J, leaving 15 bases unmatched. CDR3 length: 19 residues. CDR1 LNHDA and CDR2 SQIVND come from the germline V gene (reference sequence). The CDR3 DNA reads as TGTGCCAGTAGTATGAACTCGCTGATGGACAGGGGTTACACAGATACGCAGTATTTT. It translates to CASSMNSLMDRGYTDTQYF. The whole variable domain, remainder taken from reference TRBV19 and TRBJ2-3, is DGGITQSPKYLFRKEGQNVTLSCEQNLNHDAMYWYRQDPGQGLRLIYYSQIVNDFQKGDIAEGYSVSREKKESFPLTVTSAQKNPTAFYLCASSMNSLMDRGYTDTQYFGPGTRLTVL.

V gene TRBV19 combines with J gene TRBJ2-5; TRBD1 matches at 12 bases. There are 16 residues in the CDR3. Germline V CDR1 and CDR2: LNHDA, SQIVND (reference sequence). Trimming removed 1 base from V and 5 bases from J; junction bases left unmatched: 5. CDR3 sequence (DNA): TGTGCCAGTAGTATAGGTGGGACAGGGGGCACGGAGACCCAGTACTTC. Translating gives CASSIGGTGGTETQYF.

The CDR3 region has the DNA TGTGCCAGCAGCTTGGCGGTGGGACCCCGTGAAGCTTTCTTT. Residues: CASSLAVGPREAFF. The gene calls are TRBV5-6 and TRBJ1-1; TRBD1 is a possible D gene (5 bases). The V end was cut by 0 bases, the J end by 7 bases, with 13 bases between. The CDR3 totals 14 residues. Germline loops: CDR1 SGHDT, CDR2 YYEEEE.

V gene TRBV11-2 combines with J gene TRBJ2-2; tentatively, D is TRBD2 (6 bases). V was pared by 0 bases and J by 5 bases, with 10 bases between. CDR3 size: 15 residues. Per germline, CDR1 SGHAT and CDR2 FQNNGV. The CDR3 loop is CASSLDPSGTGELFF. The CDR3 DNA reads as TGTGCCAGCAGCTTAGATCCCAGCGGGACCGGGGAGCTGTTTTTT. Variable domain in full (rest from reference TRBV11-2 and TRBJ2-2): EAGVAQSPRYKIIEKRQSVAFWCNPISGHATLYWYQQILGQGPKLLIQFQNNGVVDDSQLPKDRFSAERLKGVDSTLKIQPAKLEDSAVYLCASSLDPSGTGELFFGEGSRLTVL.

The CDR3 loop is CASSRTSGRTEQYF. The DNA of the CDR3 is TGTGCCAGTAGTAGGACTAGCGGGAGAACCGAGCAGTACTTC. This chain links TRBV19 with TRBJ2-7; 13 bases align to TRBD2. Germline CDR1 reads LNHDA; CDR2 reads SQIVND (reference sequence). CDR3 length: 14 amino acids. V lost 4 bases to trimming and J lost 6 bases; unmatched junction nucleotides: 3.